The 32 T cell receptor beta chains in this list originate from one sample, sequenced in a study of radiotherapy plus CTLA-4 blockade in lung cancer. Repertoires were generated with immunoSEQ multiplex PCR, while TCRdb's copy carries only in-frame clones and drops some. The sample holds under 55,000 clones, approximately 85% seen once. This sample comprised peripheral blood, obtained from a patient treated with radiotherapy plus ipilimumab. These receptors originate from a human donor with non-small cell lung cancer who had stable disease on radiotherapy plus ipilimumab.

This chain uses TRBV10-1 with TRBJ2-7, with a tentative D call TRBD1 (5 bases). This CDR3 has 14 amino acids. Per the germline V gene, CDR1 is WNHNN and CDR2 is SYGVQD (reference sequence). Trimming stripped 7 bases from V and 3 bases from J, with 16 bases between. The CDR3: CASTYQGRGYEQYF. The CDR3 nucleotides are TGCGCCAGCACTTACCAGGGTAGGGGCTACGAGCAGTACTTC.

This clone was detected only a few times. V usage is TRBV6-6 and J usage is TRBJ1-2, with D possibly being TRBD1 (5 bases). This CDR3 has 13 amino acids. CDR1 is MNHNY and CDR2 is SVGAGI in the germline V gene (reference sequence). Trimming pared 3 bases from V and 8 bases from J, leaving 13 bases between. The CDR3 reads CASSYTGGGGYTF. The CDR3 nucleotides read TGTGCCAGCAGTTATACGGGGGGTGGGGGCTACACCTTC.

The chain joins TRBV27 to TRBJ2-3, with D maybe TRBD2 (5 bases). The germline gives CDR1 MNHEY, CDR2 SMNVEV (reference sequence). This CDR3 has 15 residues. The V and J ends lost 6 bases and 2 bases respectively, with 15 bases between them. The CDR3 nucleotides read TGTGCCAGCAGCTTCTCGGGATCTCACACAGATACGCAGTATTTT. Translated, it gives CASSFSGSHTDTQYF.

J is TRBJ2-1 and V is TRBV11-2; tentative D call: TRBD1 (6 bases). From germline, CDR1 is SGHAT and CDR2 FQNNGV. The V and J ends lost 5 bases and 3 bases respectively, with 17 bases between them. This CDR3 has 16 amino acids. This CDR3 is CASSPLWGQNYNEQFF. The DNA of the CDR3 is TGTGCCAGCAGCCCCCTTTGGGGGCAAAACTACAATGAGCAGTTCTTC. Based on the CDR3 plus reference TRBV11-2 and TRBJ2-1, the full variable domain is EAGVAQSPRYKIIEKRQSVAFWCNPISGHATLYWYQQILGQGPKLLIQFQNNGVVDDSQLPKDRFSAERLKGVDSTLKIQPAKLEDSAVYLCASSPLWGQNYNEQFFGPGTRLTVL.

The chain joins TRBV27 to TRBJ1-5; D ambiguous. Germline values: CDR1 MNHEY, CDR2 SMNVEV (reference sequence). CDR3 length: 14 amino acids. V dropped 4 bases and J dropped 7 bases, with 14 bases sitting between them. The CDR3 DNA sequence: TGTGCCAGCAGTTCGTCAGGTCAAGTCCAGCCCCAGCATTTT. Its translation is CASSSSGQVQPQHF.

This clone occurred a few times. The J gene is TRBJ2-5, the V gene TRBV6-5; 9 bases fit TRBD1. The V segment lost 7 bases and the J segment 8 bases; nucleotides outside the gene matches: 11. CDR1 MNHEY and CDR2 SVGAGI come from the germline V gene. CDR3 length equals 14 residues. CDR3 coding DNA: TGTGCCAGCAAGCGGGGACAGGGTCCAGAAACCCAGTACTTC. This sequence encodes CASKRGQGPETQYF.

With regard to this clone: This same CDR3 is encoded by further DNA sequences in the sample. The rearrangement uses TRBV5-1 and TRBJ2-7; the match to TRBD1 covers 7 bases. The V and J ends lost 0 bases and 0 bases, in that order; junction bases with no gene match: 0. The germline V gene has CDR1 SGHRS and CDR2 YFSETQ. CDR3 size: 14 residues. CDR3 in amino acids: CASSLGQGSYEQYF. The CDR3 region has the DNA TGCGCCAGCAGCTTGGGACAGGGCTCCTACGAGCAGTACTTC. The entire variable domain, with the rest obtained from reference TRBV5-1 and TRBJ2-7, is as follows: KAGVTQTPRYLIKTRGQQVTLSCSPISGHRSVSWYQQTPGQGLQFLFEYFSETQRNKGNFPGRFSGRQFSNSRSEMNVSTLELGDSALYLCASSLGQGSYEQYFGPGTRLTVT.

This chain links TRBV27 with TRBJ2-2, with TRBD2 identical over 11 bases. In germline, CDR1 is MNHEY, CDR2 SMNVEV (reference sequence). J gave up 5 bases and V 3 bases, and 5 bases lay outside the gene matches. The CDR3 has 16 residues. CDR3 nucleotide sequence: TGTGCCAGCAGTTTGCGGCTAGCGGGAGGAACCGGGGAGCTGTTTTTT. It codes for CASSLRLAGGTGELFF.

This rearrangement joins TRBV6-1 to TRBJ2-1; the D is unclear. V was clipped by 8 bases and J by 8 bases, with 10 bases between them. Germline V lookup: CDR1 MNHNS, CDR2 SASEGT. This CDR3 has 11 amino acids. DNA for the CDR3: TGTGCCAGCCGGTATATGGATGAGCAGTTCTTC. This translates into CASRYMDEQFF.

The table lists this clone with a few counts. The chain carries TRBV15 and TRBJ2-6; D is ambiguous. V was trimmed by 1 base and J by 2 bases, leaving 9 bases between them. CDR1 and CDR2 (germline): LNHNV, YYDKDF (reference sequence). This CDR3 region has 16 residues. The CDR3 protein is CATSRVGVAGANVLTF. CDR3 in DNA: TGTGCCACCAGCAGAGTAGGAGTGGCTGGGGCCAACGTCCTGACTTTC.

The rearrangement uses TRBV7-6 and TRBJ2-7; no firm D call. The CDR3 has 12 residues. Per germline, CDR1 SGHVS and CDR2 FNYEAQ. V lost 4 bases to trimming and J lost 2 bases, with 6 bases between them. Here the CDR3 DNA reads TGTGCCAGCAGCTCTACAGCCTACGAGCAGTACTTC. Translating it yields CASSSTAYEQYF.

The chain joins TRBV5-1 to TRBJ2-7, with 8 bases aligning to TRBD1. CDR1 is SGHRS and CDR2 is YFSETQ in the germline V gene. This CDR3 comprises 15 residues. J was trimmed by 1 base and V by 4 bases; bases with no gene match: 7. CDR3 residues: CASSQRQGPSYEQYF. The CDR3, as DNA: TGCGCCAGCAGCCAAAGACAGGGGCCTTCCTACGAGCAGTACTTC.

The CDR3 protein is CASSLGDRPIYEQYF. DNA for the CDR3: TGTGCCAGCAGCTTAGGGGACAGACCAATCTACGAGCAGTACTTC. This sequence joins TRBV7-9 and TRBJ2-7; 7 bases map to TRBD1. With V trimmed by 1 base and J by 3 bases, 6 bases remained unmatched. This CDR3 comprises 15 residues. Germline CDR1 and CDR2: SEHNR and FQNEAQ (reference sequence).

The CDR3 sequence: CASSFEASTEAFF. CDR3 nucleotide sequence: TGTGCCAGCAGCTTCGAGGCGAGCACTGAAGCTTTCTTT. The V and J genes are TRBV5-5 and TRBJ1-1; D gene unclear. The germline CDR1 and CDR2 sequences are SGHKS and YYEKEE (reference sequence). The CDR3 extends over 13 amino acids. Trimming cost V 2 bases and J 4 bases, with 9 bases left between them.

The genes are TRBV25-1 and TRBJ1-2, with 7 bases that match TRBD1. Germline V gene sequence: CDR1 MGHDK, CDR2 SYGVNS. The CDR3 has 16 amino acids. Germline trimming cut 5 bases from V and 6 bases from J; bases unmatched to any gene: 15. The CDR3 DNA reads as TGTGCCAGCAGTTTCCTTCCTGGGGGGACAGTGGATGGCTACACCTTC. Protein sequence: CASSFLPGGTVDGYTF.

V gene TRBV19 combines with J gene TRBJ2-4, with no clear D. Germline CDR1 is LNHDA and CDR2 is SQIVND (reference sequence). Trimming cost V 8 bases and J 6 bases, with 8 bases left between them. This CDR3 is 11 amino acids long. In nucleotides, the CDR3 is TGTGCCAGTGGGCCGGCAAACATTCAGTACTTC. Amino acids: CASGPANIQYF.

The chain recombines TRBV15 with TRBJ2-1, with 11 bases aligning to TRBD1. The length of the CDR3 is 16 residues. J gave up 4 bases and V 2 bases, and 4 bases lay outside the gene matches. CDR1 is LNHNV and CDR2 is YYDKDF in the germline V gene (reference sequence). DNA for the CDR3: TGTGCCACCAGCAGACATGGGACAGGGGGGTACAATGAGCAGTTCTTC. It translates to CATSRHGTGGYNEQFF. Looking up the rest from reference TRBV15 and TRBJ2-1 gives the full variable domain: DAMVIQNPRYQVTQFGKPVTLSCSQTLNHNVMYWYQQKSSQAPKLLFHYYDKDFNNEADTPDNFQSRRPNTSFCFLDIRSPGLGDTAMYLCATSRHGTGGYNEQFFGPGTRLTVL.

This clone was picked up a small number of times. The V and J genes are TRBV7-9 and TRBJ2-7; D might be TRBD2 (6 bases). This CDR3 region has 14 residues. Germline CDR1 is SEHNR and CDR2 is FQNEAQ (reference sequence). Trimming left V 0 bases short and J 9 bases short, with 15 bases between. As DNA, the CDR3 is TGTGCCAGCAGCTTAGCGAGGAGTAGCGGACCGCAGTACTTC. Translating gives CASSLARSSGPQYF.

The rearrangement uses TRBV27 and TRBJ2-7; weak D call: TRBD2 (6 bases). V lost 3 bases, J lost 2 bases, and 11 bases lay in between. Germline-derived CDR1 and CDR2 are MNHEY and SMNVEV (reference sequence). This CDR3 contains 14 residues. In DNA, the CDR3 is TGTGCCAGCAGTTTGCTGTGGGGGGCCTACGAGCAGTACTTC. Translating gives CASSLLWGAYEQYF.

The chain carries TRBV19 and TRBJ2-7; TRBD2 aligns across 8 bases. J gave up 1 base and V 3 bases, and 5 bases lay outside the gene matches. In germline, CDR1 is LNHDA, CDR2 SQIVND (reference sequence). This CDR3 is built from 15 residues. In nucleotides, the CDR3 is TGTGCCAGTAGTATTGAGCGGGAGTTATCCTACGAGCAGTACTTC. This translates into CASSIERELSYEQYF.

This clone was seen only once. Written as DNA, the CDR3 is TGCGCCAGCAGCTCCGAGGCCCGAGAGACCCAGTACTTC. This sequence encodes CASSSEARETQYF. The chain links TRBV5-1 to TRBJ2-5; the D is unclear. The V end was cut by 3 bases, the J end by 4 bases, with 10 bases between. This CDR3 spans 13 amino acids. Per germline, CDR1 SGHRS and CDR2 YFSETQ.

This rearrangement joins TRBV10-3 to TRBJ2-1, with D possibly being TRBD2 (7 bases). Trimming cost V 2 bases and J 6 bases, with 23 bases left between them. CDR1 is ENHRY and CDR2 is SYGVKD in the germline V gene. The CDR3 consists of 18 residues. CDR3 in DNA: TGTGCCATCAGTGAGCTAAGGGGGGGTACTACGGGGGGCAATGAGCAGTTCTTC. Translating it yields CAISELRGGTTGGNEQFF.

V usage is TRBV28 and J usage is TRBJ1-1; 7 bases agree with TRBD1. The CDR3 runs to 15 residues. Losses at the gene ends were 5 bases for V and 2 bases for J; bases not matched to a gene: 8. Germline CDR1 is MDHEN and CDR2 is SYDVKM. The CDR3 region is CASSLPGQSNTEAFF. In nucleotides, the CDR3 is TGTGCCAGCAGTCTACCGGGACAGAGTAACACTGAAGCTTTCTTT.

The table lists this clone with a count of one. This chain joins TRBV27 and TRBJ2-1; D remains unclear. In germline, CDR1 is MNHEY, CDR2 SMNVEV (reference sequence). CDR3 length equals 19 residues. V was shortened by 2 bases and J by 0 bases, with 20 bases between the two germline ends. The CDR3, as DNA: TGTGCCAGCAGTTTAAAAGAACCGGCGGCCCTGATCTCCTACAATGAGCAGTTCTTC. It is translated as CASSLKEPAALISYNEQFF.

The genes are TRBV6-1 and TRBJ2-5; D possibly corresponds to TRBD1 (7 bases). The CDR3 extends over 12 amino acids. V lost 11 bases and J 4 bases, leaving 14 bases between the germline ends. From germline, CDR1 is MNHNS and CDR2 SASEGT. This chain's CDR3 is CAGNRGGETQYF. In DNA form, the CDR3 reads TGTGCCGGAAACAGGGGAGGAGAGACCCAGTACTTC.

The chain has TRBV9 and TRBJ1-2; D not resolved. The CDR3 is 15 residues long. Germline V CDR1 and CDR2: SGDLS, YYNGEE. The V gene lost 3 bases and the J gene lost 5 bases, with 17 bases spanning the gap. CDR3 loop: CASSADYTLGYGYTF. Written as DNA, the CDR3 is TGTGCCAGCAGCGCAGATTACACCCTCGGGTATGGCTACACCTTC.

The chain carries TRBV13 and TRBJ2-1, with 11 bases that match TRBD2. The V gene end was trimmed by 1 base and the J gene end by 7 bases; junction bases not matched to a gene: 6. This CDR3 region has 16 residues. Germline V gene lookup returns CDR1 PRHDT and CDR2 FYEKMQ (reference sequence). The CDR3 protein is CASSLVGSGRGNEQFF. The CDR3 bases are TGTGCCAGCAGCTTAGTAGGTAGCGGGAGGGGGAATGAGCAGTTCTTC.

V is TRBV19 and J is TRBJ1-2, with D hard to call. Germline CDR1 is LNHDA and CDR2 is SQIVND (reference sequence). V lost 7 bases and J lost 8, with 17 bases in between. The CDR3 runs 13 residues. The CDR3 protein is CASTPTAARGYTF. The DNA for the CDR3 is TGTGCCAGTACCCCGACCGCGGCCAGAGGCTACACCTTC.

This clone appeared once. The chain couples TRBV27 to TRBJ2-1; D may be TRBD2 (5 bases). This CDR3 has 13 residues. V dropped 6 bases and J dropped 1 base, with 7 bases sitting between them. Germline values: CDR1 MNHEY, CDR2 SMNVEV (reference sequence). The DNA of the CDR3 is TGTGCCAGCAGGGAGGTGTCCTACAATGAGCAGTTCTTC. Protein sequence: CASREVSYNEQFF.

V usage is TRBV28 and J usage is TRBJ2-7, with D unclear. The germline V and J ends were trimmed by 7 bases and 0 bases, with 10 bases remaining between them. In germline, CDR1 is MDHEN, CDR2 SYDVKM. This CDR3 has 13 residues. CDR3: CASTLQSSYEQYF. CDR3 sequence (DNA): TGTGCCAGCACCCTACAGAGCTCCTACGAGCAGTACTTC.

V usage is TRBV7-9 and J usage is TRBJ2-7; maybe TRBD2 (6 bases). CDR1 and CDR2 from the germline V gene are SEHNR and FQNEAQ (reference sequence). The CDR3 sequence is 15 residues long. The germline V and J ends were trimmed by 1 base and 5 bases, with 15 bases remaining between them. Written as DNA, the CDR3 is TGTGCCAGCAGCTTAGTTCAAGGGAGGTCCCACGAGCAGTACTTC. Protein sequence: CASSLVQGRSHEQYF.

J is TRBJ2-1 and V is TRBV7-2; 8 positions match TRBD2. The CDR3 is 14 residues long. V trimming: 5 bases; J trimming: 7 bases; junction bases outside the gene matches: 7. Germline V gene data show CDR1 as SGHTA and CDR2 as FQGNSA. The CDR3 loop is CASSRHGLANEQFF. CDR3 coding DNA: TGTGCCAGCAGCCGTCACGGACTAGCAAATGAGCAGTTCTTC.